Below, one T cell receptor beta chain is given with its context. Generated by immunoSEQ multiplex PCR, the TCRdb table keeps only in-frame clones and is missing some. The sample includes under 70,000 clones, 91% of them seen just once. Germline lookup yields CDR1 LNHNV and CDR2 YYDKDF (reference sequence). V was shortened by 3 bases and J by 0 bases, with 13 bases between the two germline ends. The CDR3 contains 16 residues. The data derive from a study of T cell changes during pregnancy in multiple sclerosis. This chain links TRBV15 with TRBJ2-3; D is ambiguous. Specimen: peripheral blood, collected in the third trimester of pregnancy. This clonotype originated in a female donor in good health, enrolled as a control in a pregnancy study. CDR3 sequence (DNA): TGTGCCACCAGCAGCGACCCAGGCCGGAGCACAGATACGCAGTATTTT. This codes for CATSSDPGRSTDTQYF.